The next 15 T cell receptor beta chains were all read from a single sample in a study of T cells in Graves' hyperthyroidism and ophthalmopathy. Researchers amplified the TCR beta CDR3 regions from RNA transcripts. HTBI primers were used for first-round RT-PCR of the TCR CDR3. In TCRdb, the multiplex PCR reads were re-called with MiXCR into one record per CDR3 protein. The sample has more than 300,000 distinct CDR3 sequences, around 18% seen once; the top ten hold roughly two fifths. Sequencing was carried out using blood. These receptor sequences come from a man aged 18 to 30 with Graves' ophthalmopathy.

The rearrangement uses TRBV25-1 and TRBJ1-4, with D perhaps TRBD1 (6 bases). CDR3 length equals 15 residues. V was pared by 0 bases and J by 6 bases, with 11 bases between. CDR1 MGHDK and CDR2 SYGVNS come from the germline V gene. CDR3 nucleotides: TGTGCCAGCAGTGAATATGTGGGGGGCGATGAAAAACTGTTTTTT. Encoded protein: CASSEYVGGDEKLFF. The variable domain in full, with the rest retrieved from reference TRBV25-1 and TRBJ1-4, is EADIYQTPRYLVIGTGKKITLECSQTMGHDKMYWYQQDPGMELHLIHYSYGVNSTEKGDLSSESTVSRIRTEHFPLTLESARPSHTSQYLCASSEYVGGDEKLFFGSGTQLSVL.

This chain joins TRBV7-3 and TRBJ1-6; unclear D gene. This CDR3 region has 14 residues. Trimming stripped 6 bases from V and 5 bases from J, with 11 bases between. Germline lookup yields CDR1 SGHTA and CDR2 FQGTGA. DNA of the CDR3: TGTGCCAGCAGTTCCGGTATTGATAATTCACCCCTCCACTTT. It yields the protein CASSSGIDNSPLHF. Full variable domain (rest looked up from reference TRBV7-3 and TRBJ1-6): GAGVSQTPSNKVTEKGKYVELRCDPISGHTALYWYRQSLGQGPEFLIYFQGTGAADDSGLPNDRFFAVRPEGSVSTLKIQRTERGDSAVYLCASSSGIDNSPLHFGNGTRLTVT.

The chain employs TRBV5-1 and TRBJ1-2; perhaps TRBD1 as D (6 bases). V lost 4 bases and J 5 bases, leaving 18 bases between the germline ends. The CDR3 is 15 amino acids. Looked up from germline, CDR1 is SGHRS and CDR2 is YFSETQ. DNA for the CDR3: TGCGCCAGCAGCCCATGGACAGCGACGGGGTATGGCTACACCTTC. Protein: CASSPWTATGYGYTF.

The chain employs TRBV12-3 or TRBV12-4 and TRBJ2-7, with TRBD1 identical over 10 bases. After removal of 5 bases from V and 5 bases from J, the junction contained 6 bases not matched to a gene. CDR3 size: 14 residues. CDR3 sequence: CASSPTGGGHEQYF. As DNA, the CDR3 is TGTGCCAGCAGTCCGACAGGGGGCGGCCACGAGCAGTACTTC.

The chain carries TRBV20-1 and TRBJ1-1, with TRBD1 matching 8 bases. V shed 6 bases and J 9 bases; nucleotides not matched to a gene: 15. Germline V gene sequence: CDR1 DFQATT, CDR2 SNEGSKA (reference sequence). This CDR3 region has 14 residues. The CDR3 spells CSAPGTGQRQKAFF. CDR3 DNA: TGCAGTGCACCCGGGACAGGCCAACGTCAGAAAGCTTTCTTT.

This clonotype was observed a handful of times. V usage is TRBV28 and J usage is TRBJ1-5; 8 positions agree with TRBD1. This CDR3 spans 15 amino acids. V lost 6 bases to trimming and J lost 4 bases; unmatched junction nucleotides: 8. Germline-derived CDR1 and CDR2 are MDHEN and SYDVKM. In DNA, the CDR3 is TGTGCCAGCAGGGGAGGGACAGGAGAAAATCAGCCCCAGCATTTT. This codes for CASRGGTGENQPQHF. The variable domain in full, with the rest retrieved from reference TRBV28 and TRBJ1-5, is DVKVTQSSRYLVKRTGEKVFLECVQDMDHENMFWYRQDPGLGLRLIYFSYDVKMKEKGDIPEGYSVSREKKERFSLILESASTNQTSMYLCASRGGTGENQPQHFGDGTRLSIL.

This clonotype was counted ten times or more. V usage is TRBV7-9 and J usage is TRBJ1-1; D gene uncertain. V shed 2 bases and J shed 4 bases, with 11 bases lying between them. This CDR3 has 14 amino acids. The germline V gene encodes CDR1 SEHNR and CDR2 FQNEAQ (reference sequence). CDR3 DNA sequence: TGTGCCAGCAGCTTACAGCCACCGGGCACTGAAGCTTTCTTT. Translating it yields CASSLQPPGTEAFF.

This clonotype was seen a few times. The rearrangement joins TRBV6-1 to TRBJ1-2; no reliable D call. Germline CDR1 MNHNS, CDR2 SASEGT. This CDR3 comprises 14 residues. Trimming shortened V by 6 bases and J by 4 bases, and 15 bases separated the two germline ends. The CDR3 protein is CASSPSGPSYGYTF. The CDR3 DNA reads TGTGCCAGCAGCCCCAGTGGACCCTCCTATGGCTACACCTTC.

This clonotype was picked up a small number of times. The chain has TRBV5-1 and TRBJ2-6; D may be TRBD1 (5 bases). This CDR3 comprises 19 residues. The germline gives CDR1 SGHRS, CDR2 YFSETQ. The V gene lost 1 base and the J gene lost 4 bases, with 21 bases spanning the gap. The CDR3 nucleotides are TGCGCCAGCAGCTTGTTTCGATCTGCTCAGGGAACCGGGGCCAACGTCCTGACTTTC. Encoded protein: CASSLFRSAQGTGANVLTF. Full variable domain (missing parts from reference TRBV5-1 and TRBJ2-6): KAGVTQTPRYLIKTRGQQVTLSCSPISGHRSVSWYQQTPGQGLQFLFEYFSETQRNKGNFPGRFSGRQFSNSRSEMNVSTLELGDSALYLCASSLFRSAQGTGANVLTFGAGSRLTVL.

CDR3 sequence reads: CASSFRDIHSPLHF. The CDR3, as DNA: TGTGCCAGCAGTTTCAGGGATATTCATTCACCCCTCCACTTT. V gene TRBV27 combines with J gene TRBJ1-6; perhaps TRBD1 as D (5 bases). This CDR3 is 14 amino acids long. CDR1 MNHEY and CDR2 SMNVEV come from the germline V gene (reference sequence). The V gene lost 3 bases and the J gene lost 8 bases, with 11 bases spanning the gap.

About this clonotype: A much bigger clone sits one base away, suggesting this may be a read error. The genes are TRBV6-5 and TRBJ2-2, with D unresolved. Trimming stripped 4 bases from V and 6 bases from J, with 15 bases between. Germline-derived CDR1 and CDR2 are MNHEY and SVGAGI. The CDR3 covers 15 residues. CDR3 sequence reads: CASSLGNRRAGELFF. Here the CDR3 DNA reads TGTGCCAGCAGTTTGGGGAACCGAAGGGCCGGGGAGCTGTTTTTT.

The V gene is TRBV20-1, the J gene TRBJ1-6, with 8 bases that match TRBD1. V lost 0 bases to trimming and J lost 1 base; unmatched junction nucleotides: 5. From germline, CDR1 is DFQATT and CDR2 SNEGSKA (reference sequence). The CDR3 extends over 17 amino acids. CDR3 nucleotides: TGCAGTGCTAGAGATAACAGGGGGGGGTCCTATAATTCACCCCTCCACTTT. Translated: CSARDNRGGSYNSPLHF.

This clonotype was recorded many times. The chain recombines TRBV20-1 with TRBJ1-1; possible D gene TRBD1, 6 bases. The V gene lost 6 bases and the J gene lost 3 bases, with 11 bases spanning the gap. The V gene's germline CDR1 is DFQATT and CDR2 SNEGSKA (reference sequence). The CDR3 loop spans 12 amino acids. The CDR3 sequence: CSALNRDTEAFF. The CDR3 region has the DNA TGCAGTGCACTTAACAGGGACACTGAAGCTTTCTTT.

This clonotype was recorded many times. The V call is TRBV3-1, the J call TRBJ2-7; D call uncertain. Germline loops: CDR1 LGHDT, CDR2 YNNKEL (reference sequence). This CDR3 has 12 residues. V gave up 5 bases and J gave up 3 bases, with 8 bases separating them. As DNA, the CDR3 is TGTGCCAGCAGCAATCTTTACTACGAGCAGTACTTC. Translating it yields CASSNLYYEQYF.

This clonotype showed up many times. The chain is built from TRBV3-1 and TRBJ2-5; D remains unclear. V lost 0 bases, J lost 5 bases, and 7 bases lay in between. Germline V gene lookup returns CDR1 LGHDT and CDR2 YNNKEL (reference sequence). CDR3 length equals 13 residues. The DNA of the CDR3 is TGTGCCAGCAGCCAAGAATTGTGGGAGACCCAGTACTTC. This gives the protein CASSQELWETQYF.